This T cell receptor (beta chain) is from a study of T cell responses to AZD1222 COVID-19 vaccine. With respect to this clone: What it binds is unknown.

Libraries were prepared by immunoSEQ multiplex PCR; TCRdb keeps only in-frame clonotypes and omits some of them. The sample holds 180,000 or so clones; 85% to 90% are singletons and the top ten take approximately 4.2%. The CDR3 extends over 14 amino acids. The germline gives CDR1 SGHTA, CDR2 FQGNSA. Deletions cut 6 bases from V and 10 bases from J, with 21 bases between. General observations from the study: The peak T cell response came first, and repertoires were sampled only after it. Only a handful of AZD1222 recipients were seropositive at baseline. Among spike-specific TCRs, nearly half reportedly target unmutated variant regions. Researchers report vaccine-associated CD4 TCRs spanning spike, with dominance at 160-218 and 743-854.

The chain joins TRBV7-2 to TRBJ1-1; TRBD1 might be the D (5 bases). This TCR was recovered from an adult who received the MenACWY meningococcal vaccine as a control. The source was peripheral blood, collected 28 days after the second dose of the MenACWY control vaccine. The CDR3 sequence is CASSLPPRGRVAFF. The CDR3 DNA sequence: TGTGCCAGCAGTCTCCCCCCGCGGGGACGAGTAGCTTTCTTT.